This T cell receptor beta chain was sequenced for a study of blood T cell repertoires in COVID-19. The CDR3 extends over 14 amino acids. Trimming left V 4 bases short and J 3 bases short, with 10 bases between. CDR1 and CDR2 (germline): SNHLY, FYNNEI. Sequenced by immunoSEQ multiplex PCR; TCRdb stores in-frame clones only, minus some. The sample yields about 170,000 clones, around 87% seen once. The origin of this receptor is a man aged 18 to 29 with active or convalescent COVID-19. Sequencing was done on a sample of peripheral blood. The rearrangement uses TRBV2 and TRBJ1-5; unclear D gene. DNA of the CDR3: TGTGCCAGCAGTGGTTCAGGTCCCAATCAGCCCCAGCATTTT. It translates to CASSGSGPNQPQHF.